Listed here are 15 T cell receptor beta chains from one sample, sequenced in a study of blood T cell repertoires in COVID-19. Clones were sequenced by immunoSEQ multiplex PCR, and TCRdb holds only the in-frame ones, with some missing. The sample holds some 70,000 clones, roughly 88% seen once. Sequenced sample: peripheral blood. Source of these receptors: a woman aged 55-75 years with COVID-19, enrolled during active disease.

CDR3 DNA sequence: TGTGCCAGCAGCAAAGCCGAAGACAGGACCTTCGACGAGCAGTACTTC. Translation: CASSKAEDRTFDEQYF. The chain employs TRBV21-1 and TRBJ2-7; the D call of TRBD1 is as the table states it, not checked on the DNA. TRBV21-1 is reported as a pseudogene. The CDR3 sequence is 16 residues long.

The chain carries TRBV6-6 and TRBJ2-7; tentative D call: TRBD1 (6 bases). Germline lookup yields CDR1 MNHNY and CDR2 SVGAGI (reference sequence). The V end lost 8 bases, the J end lost 0 bases, and 14 bases lay between the germline ends. The CDR3 runs 14 residues. DNA for the CDR3: TGTGCCAGCGAAGGGGGTCACGACTCCTACGAGCAGTACTTC. This sequence encodes CASEGGHDSYEQYF.

This chain joins TRBV2 and TRBJ1-1; 8 bases line up with TRBD1. This CDR3 region has 16 residues. Trimming took 3 bases from V and 5 from J; bases not matched to a gene: 11. Germline-derived CDR1 and CDR2 are SNHLY and FYNNEI. CDR3 amino acids: CASSDSESRGLTEAFF. CDR3 coding DNA: TGTGCCAGCAGTGATTCTGAGAGCAGGGGGCTTACTGAAGCTTTCTTT.

The chain employs TRBV30 and TRBJ1-5, with a possible D match to TRBD1 (5 bases). Germline-derived CDR1 and CDR2 are GTSNPN and SVGIG (reference sequence). V was clipped by 0 bases and J by 4 bases, with 13 bases between them. The CDR3 runs to 15 residues. Here the CDR3 reads CAWSVGQGGNQPQHF. CDR3 nucleotide sequence: TGTGCCTGGAGTGTGGGGCAGGGAGGGAATCAGCCCCAGCATTTT.

The rearrangement joins TRBV7-8 to TRBJ2-6; D unclear. The CDR3 runs 13 residues. Germline V gives CDR1 SGHVS, CDR2 FQNEAQ. V lost 2 bases to trimming and J lost 3 bases, with 2 bases between them. The CDR3 loop is CASSLYGANVLTF. The CDR3 DNA is TGTGCCAGCAGCTTATATGGGGCCAACGTCCTGACTTTC. Complete variable domain (other parts from reference TRBV7-8 and TRBJ2-6): GAGVSQSPRYKVAKRGQDVALRCDPISGHVSLFWYQQALGQGPEFLTYFQNEAQLDKSGLPSDRFFAERPEGSVSTLKIQRTQQEDSAVYLCASSLYGANVLTFGAGSRLTVL.

The V call is TRBV6-6, the J call TRBJ1-4; 9 positions agree with TRBD1. This CDR3 contains 14 residues. Unmatched junction bases numbered 7, after V lost 4 bases and J lost 10 bases. From germline, CDR1 is MNHNY and CDR2 SVGAGI (reference sequence). The CDR3 DNA follows: TGTGCCAGCAGTTCACGGACAGGGGCTGTAAAACTGTTTTTT. This translates into CASSSRTGAVKLFF.

V gene TRBV28 combines with J gene TRBJ2-7; 9 bases line up with TRBD2. CDR1 MDHEN and CDR2 SYDVKM come from the germline V gene. The CDR3 is 16 residues long. The ends lost 1 base at V and 7 bases at J; junction bases unmatched: 11. In nucleotides, the CDR3 is TGTGCCAGCAGTTTATCATCGGGACTAGCCACAATTGAGCAGTACTTC. It is translated as CASSLSSGLATIEQYF.

V is TRBV10-2 and J is TRBJ2-1, with 7 bases matching TRBD2. V gave up 6 bases and J gave up 0 bases; unmatched junction bases: 5. The CDR3 is made up of 15 amino acids. Germline CDR1 reads WSHSY; CDR2 reads SAAADI. Here the CDR3 reads CASRPGLTSYNEQFF. The CDR3, as DNA: TGCGCCAGCAGGCCGGGACTAACCTCCTACAATGAGCAGTTCTTC.

This clone was counted a single time. The V gene is TRBV12-3 or TRBV12-4, the J gene TRBJ1-1; 7 nucleotides align to TRBD1. Unmatched junction bases numbered 8, after V lost 5 bases and J lost 8 bases. The CDR3 is 13 residues long. The CDR3 reads CASSPPRTGEAFF. Here the CDR3 DNA reads TGTGCCAGCAGTCCACCTCGGACAGGAGAAGCTTTCTTT.

Only one count was recorded for this clone. This chain connects TRBV20-1 to TRBJ1-2, with a possible D match to TRBD1 (6 bases). Trimming stripped 3 bases from V and 8 bases from J, with 13 bases between. The germline V gene has CDR1 DFQATT and CDR2 SNEGSKA (reference sequence). This CDR3 region has 12 residues. CDR3: CSASLGGWGYTF. The CDR3 DNA sequence: TGCAGTGCTAGTCTAGGGGGATGGGGCTACACCTTC.

The chain recombines TRBV6-4 with TRBJ2-3; D is possibly TRBD2 (5 bases). The V end was cut by 4 bases, the J end by 6 bases, with 11 bases between. Germline V gives CDR1 MRHNA, CDR2 SNTAGT. The CDR3 totals 13 residues. The CDR3 DNA reads as TGTGCCAGCAGTGCACGCCGGGGTGATACGCAGTATTTT. It encodes CASSARRGDTQYF.

This chain joins TRBV30 and TRBJ1-6; TRBD1 matches 8 bases. Germline CDR1 GTSNPN, CDR2 SVGIG (reference sequence). Trimming removed 3 bases from V and 8 bases from J; junction bases left unmatched: 9. This CDR3 is 15 amino acids long. DNA for the CDR3: TGTGCCTGGAGCGGAGAACAGGGGGACTATTCACCCCTCCACTTT. It translates to CAWSGEQGDYSPLHF.

This clone was observed a single time. Distinct nucleotide sequences in the sample also encode this CDR3. The genes are TRBV5-1 and TRBJ2-7, with 9 bases aligning to TRBD2. J lost 0 bases, V lost 2 bases, and 0 bases had no gene match. The V gene's germline CDR1 is SGHRS and CDR2 YFSETQ. CDR3 size: 14 residues. The CDR3 region is CASSLAGGSYEQYF. The CDR3 DNA is TGCGCCAGCAGCTTAGCGGGAGGCTCCTACGAGCAGTACTTC.

The chain carries TRBV6-6 and TRBJ2-3; D is perhaps TRBD1 (6 bases). Germline V gene sequence: CDR1 MNHNY, CDR2 SVGAGI (reference sequence). V was trimmed by 4 bases and J by 6 bases, leaving 8 bases between them. This CDR3 has 12 residues. The CDR3 DNA is TGTGCCAGCAGTTCAGGGGTGGATACGCAGTATTTT. This encodes CASSSGVDTQYF.

The V call is TRBV10-3, the J call TRBJ1-5; TRBD1 might be the D (6 bases). V was trimmed by 6 bases and J by 0 bases, leaving 9 bases between them. The CDR3 loop spans 14 amino acids. Germline-derived CDR1 and CDR2 are ENHRY and SYGVKD. The CDR3 loop is CAIRGDTSNQPQHF. The CDR3 nucleotides read TGTGCCATCAGGGGGGACACTAGCAATCAGCCCCAGCATTTT.